This T cell receptor beta chain was captured by sequencing in a study of T cells in Graves' hyperthyroidism and ophthalmopathy. Germline V lookup: CDR1 SNHLY, CDR2 FYNNEI. Losses at the gene ends were 7 bases for V and 4 bases for J; bases not matched to a gene: 6. The CDR3 is made up of 14 amino acids. Amplified regions were TCR beta CDR3 sequences from RNA transcripts. The TCR CDR3 first-round RT-PCR relied on the HTBI primer set. TCRdb reprocessed the multiplex PCR reads with MiXCR, giving one entry per CDR3 protein. The sample includes 490,000 or so distinct CDR3 sequences, 20% to 25% of them seen just once. This clonotype was recorded at least ten times.

The J gene is TRBJ2-7, the V gene TRBV2, with 11 bases fitting TRBD2. The sequencing sample was made of blood. This TCR was sampled from a woman in her 70s with Graves' ophthalmopathy. The DNA of the CDR3 is TGTGCCAGCACAGTAGGGACTAGCGGATACGAGCAGTACTTC. It specifies CASTVGTSGYEQYF.